This entry is about one TCR beta chain. Its specificity is unknown. Libraries were prepared by immunoSEQ multiplex PCR; TCRdb keeps only in-frame clonotypes and omits some of them. Of some 30,000 clones listed, more than 65% are singletons. The sample originates from a study of a mutant IDH1 vaccine in newly diagnosed glioma. Across the study: Treatment recipients were about 60% male and around 40% female, and their mean age was around 40 years. Study-level findings and limits: Overall, 80% to 95% of patients had vaccine-induced immune responses.

Time point specified: week 47, end of study. What each vaccine dose contained was 300 ug of mutant IDH1 20-mer peptide, accompanied by topical imiquimod. Deletions cut 0 bases from V and 5 bases from J, with 13 bases between. Per the germline V gene, CDR1 is MNHEY and CDR2 is SVGAGI. This CDR3 comprises 15 residues. The sequence was collected from a man in his thirties or forties with glioma. The sample was PBMCs, taken from a glioma patient whose treatment included an IDH1 peptide vaccine. The chain is built from TRBV6-5 and TRBJ2-5, with D perhaps matching TRBD1 (5 bases). The CDR3 DNA reads as TGTGCCAGCAGTTACTCCCAGGGAAAGGGGGAGACCCAGTACTTC. Protein sequence: CASSYSQGKGETQYF.